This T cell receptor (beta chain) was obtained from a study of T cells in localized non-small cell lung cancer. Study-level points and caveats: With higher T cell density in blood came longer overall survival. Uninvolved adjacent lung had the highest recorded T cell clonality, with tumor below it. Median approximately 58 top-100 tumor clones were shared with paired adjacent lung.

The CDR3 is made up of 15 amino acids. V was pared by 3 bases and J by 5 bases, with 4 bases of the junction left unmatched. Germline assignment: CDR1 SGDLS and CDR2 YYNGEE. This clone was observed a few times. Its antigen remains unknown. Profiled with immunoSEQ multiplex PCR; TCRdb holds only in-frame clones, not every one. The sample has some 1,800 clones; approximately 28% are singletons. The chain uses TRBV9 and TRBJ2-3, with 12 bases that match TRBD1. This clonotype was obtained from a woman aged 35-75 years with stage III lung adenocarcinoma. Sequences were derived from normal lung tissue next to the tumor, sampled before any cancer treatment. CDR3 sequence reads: CASSAGTGGEDTQYF. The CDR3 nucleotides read TGTGCCAGCAGCGCCGGGACAGGGGGCGAAGATACGCAGTATTTT.